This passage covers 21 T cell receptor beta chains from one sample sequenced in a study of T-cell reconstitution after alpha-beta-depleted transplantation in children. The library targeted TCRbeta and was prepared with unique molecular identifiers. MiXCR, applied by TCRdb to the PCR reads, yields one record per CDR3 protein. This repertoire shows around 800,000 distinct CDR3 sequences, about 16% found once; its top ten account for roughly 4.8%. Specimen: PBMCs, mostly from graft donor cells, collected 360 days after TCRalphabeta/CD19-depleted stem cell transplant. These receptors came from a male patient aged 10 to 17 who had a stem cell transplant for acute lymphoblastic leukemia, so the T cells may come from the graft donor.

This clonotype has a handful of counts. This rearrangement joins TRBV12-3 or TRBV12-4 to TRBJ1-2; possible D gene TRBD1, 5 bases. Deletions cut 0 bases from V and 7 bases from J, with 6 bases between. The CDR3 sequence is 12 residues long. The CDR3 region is CASSLATVGYTF. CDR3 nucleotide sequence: TGTGCCAGCAGTTTAGCGACAGTTGGCTACACCTTC.

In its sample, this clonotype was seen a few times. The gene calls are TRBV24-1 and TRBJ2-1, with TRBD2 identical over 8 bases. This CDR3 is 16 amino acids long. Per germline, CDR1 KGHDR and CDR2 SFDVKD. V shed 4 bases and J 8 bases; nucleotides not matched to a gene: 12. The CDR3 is CATSEEPGLVADEQFF. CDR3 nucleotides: TGTGCCACCAGTGAAGAACCGGGACTAGTGGCAGATGAGCAGTTCTTC.

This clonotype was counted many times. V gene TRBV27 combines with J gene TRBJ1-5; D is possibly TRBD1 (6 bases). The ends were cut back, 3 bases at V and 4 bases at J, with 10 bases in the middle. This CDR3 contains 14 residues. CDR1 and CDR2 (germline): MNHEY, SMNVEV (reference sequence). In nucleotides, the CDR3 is TGTGCCAGCAGTTTCGCCCAGGGGAATCAGCCCCAGCATTTT. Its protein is CASSFAQGNQPQHF.

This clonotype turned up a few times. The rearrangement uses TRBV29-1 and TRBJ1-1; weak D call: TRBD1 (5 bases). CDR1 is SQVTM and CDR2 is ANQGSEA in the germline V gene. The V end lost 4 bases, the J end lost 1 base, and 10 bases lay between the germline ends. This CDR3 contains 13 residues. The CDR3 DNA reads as TGCAGCGTTGTAAGGGGCTGGAACACTGAAGCTTTCTTT. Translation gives CSVVRGWNTEAFF.

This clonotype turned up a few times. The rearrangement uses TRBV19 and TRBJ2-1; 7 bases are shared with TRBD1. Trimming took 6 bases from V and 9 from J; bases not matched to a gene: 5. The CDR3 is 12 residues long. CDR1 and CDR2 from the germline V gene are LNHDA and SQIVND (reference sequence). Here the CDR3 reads CASSRQGGEQFF. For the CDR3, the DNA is TGTGCCAGTAGCCGACAGGGCGGTGAGCAGTTCTTC.

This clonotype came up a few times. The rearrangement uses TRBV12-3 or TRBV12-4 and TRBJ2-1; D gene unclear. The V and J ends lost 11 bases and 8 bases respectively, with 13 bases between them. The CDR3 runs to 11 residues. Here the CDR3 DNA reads TGTGCCGTGCCCATCGGCTATGAGCAGTTCTTC. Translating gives CAVPIGYEQFF.

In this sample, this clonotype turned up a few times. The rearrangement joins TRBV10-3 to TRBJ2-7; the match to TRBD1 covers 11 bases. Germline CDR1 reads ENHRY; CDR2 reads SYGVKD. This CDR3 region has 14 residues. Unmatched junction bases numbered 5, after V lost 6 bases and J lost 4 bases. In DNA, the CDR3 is TGTGCCATCAGGAACGGGACAGGGGGATACGAGCAGTACTTC. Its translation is CAIRNGTGGYEQYF.

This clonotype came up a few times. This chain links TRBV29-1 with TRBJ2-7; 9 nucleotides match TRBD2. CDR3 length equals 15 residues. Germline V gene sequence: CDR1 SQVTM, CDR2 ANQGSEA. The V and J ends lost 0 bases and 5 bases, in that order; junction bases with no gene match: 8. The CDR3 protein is CSVEDRAGGPNEQYF. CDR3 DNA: TGCAGCGTTGAAGATCGCGCGGGAGGGCCAAACGAGCAGTACTTC.

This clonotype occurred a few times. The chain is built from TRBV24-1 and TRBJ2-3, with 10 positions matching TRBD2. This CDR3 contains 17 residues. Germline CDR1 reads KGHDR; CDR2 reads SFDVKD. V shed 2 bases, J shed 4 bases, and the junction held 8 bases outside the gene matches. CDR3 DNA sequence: TGTGCCACCAGTGATTGGACTAGCGGCTTCCCCGCAGATACGCAGTATTTT. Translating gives CATSDWTSGFPADTQYF.

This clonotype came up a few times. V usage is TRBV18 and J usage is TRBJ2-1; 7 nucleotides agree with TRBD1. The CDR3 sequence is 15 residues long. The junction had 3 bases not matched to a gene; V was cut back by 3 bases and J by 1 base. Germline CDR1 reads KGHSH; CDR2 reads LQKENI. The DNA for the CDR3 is TGTGCCAGCTCACCTTCCAGGGGGTCCTACAATGAGCAGTTCTTC. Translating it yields CASSPSRGSYNEQFF.

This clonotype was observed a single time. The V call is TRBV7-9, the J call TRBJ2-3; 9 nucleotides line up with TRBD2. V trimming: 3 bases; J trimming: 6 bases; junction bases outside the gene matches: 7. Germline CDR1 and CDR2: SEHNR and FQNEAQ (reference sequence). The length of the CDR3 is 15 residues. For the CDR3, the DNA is TGTGCCAGCAGCTTGAGGCGGGAGGGCCCGGATACGCAGTATTTT. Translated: CASSLRREGPDTQYF.

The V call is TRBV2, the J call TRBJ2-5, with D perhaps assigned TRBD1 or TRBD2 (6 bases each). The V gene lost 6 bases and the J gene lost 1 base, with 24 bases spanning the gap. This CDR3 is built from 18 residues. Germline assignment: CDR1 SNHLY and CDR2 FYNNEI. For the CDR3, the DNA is TGTGCCAGCAGGGAGGGGGTTTGGGACCAGATTCTCCAAGAGACCCAGTACTTC. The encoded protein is CASREGVWDQILQETQYF.

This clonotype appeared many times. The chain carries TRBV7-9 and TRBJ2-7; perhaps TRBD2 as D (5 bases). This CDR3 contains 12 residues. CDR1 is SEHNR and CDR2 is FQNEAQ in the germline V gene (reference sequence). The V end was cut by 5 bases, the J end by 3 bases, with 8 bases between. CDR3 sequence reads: CASSPGNYEQYF. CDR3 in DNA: TGTGCCAGCAGCCCCGGGAACTACGAGCAGTACTTC.

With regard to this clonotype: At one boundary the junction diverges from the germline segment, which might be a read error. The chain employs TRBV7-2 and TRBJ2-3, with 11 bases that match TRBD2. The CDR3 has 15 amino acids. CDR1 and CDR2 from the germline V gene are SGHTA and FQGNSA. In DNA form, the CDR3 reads TGTGCCAGCAGCTTACTAGCGGGAGGTACAGATAGGCAGTATTTT. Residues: CASSLLAGGTDRQYF.

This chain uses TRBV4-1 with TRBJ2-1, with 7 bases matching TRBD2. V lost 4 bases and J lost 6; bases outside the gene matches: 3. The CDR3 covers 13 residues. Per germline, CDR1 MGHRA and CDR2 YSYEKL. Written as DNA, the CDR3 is TGCGCCAGCAGCCGTCGACTAGCCAATGAGCAGTTCTTC. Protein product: CASSRRLANEQFF.

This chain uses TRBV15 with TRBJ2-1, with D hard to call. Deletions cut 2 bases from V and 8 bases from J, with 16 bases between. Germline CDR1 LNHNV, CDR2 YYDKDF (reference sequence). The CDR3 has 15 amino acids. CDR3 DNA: TGTGCCACCAGCAGATCTCACTCCAGCGTCCATGAGCAGTTCTTC. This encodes CATSRSHSSVHEQFF.

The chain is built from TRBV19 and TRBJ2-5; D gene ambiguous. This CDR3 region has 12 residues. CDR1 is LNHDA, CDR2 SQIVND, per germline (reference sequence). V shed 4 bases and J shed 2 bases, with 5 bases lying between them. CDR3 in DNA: TGTGCCAGTAGTAGACATCAAGAGACCCAGTACTTC. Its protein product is CASSRHQETQYF.

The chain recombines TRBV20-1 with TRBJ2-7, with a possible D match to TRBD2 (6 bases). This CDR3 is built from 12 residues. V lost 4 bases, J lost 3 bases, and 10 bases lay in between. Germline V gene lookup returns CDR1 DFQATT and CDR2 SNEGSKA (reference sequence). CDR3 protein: CSAKASVYEQYF. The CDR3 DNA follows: TGCAGTGCTAAGGCTAGCGTCTACGAGCAGTACTTC.

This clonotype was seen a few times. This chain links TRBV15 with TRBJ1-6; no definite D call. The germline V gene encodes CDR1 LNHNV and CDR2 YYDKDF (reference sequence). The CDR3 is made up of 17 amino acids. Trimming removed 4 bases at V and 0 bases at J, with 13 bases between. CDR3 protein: CATSKGAGSSYNSPLHF. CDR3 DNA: TGTGCCACCAGCAAAGGAGCGGGGAGCTCCTATAATTCACCCCTCCACTTT.

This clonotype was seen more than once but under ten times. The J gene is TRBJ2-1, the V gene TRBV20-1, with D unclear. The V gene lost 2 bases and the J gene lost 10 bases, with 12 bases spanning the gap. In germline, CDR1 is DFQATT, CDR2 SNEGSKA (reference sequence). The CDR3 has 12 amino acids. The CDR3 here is CSARTGPREQFF. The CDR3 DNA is TGCAGTGCTAGAACCGGCCCCCGAGAGCAGTTCTTC.

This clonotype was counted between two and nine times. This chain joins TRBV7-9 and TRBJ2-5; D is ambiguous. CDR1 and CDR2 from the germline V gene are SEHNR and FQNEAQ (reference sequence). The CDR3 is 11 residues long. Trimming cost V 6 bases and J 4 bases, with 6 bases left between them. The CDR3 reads CASREPETQYF. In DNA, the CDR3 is TGTGCCAGCAGAGAACCAGAGACCCAGTACTTC. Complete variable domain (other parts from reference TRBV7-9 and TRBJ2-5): DTGVSQNPRHKITKRGQNVTFRCDPISEHNRLYWYRQTLGQGPEFLTYFQNEAQLEKSRLLSDRFSAERPKGSFSTLEIQRTEQGDSAMYLCASREPETQYFGPGTRLLVL.